These 14 T cell receptor beta chains share one sample of origin, sequenced in a study of cytomegalovirus exposure and HLA in healthy donors. Primers for the PCR totalled 60 Vbeta and 13 Jbeta. This table comes from immunoSEQ multiplex PCR, and its TCRdb copy is limited to in-frame clones, with some not included. The profile shows 150,000 to 170,000 clones, about 84% of them singletons. The sample was PBMCs. The source is a woman between 40 and 50 years old in good health and CMV-seropositive.

The V call is TRBV11-1, the J call TRBJ1-2, with TRBD1 matching over 10 bases. The CDR3 runs 14 residues. Trimming took 5 bases from V and 5 from J; bases not matched to a gene: 5. Germline V gene lookup returns CDR1 SGHAT and CDR2 FQDESV (reference sequence). The CDR3 protein is CASSPGQGRYGYTF. CDR3 nucleotides: TGTGCCAGCAGCCCGGGACAGGGGAGGTATGGCTACACCTTC.

The rearrangement uses TRBV29-1 and TRBJ2-7; 8 nucleotides agree with TRBD2. This CDR3 is 12 amino acids long. With 5 bases clipped from V and 2 bases from J, the junction kept 2 bases outside the gene matches. Germline V gene data show CDR1 as SQVTM and CDR2 as ANQGSEA. This CDR3 is CSVNSGTYEQYF. CDR3 nucleotide sequence: TGCAGCGTTAATAGCGGGACCTACGAGCAGTACTTC.

The CDR3 loop reads CASSPDSAGDTQYF. CDR3 bases: TGTGCCAGCAGTCCGGACTCTGCTGGGGATACGCAGTATTTT. This chain joins TRBV5-4 and TRBJ2-3; tentative D call: TRBD2 (5 bases). Germline CDR1 reads SGHNT; CDR2 reads YYREEE (reference sequence). V dropped 5 bases and J dropped 6 bases, with 16 bases sitting between them. The CDR3 runs to 14 residues.

The chain employs TRBV4-1 and TRBJ1-5; D is undetermined. The V and J ends lost 1 base and 5 bases respectively, with 12 bases between them. This CDR3 has 15 residues. Looked up from germline, CDR1 is MGHRA and CDR2 is YSYEKL. The CDR3 DNA follows: TGCGCCAGCAGCCAAGCAAGCGATGTATATCAGCCCCAGCATTTT. Residues: CASSQASDVYQPQHF.

The V and J genes are TRBV5-4 and TRBJ2-1, with D tentatively TRBD2 (6 bases). The CDR3 loop spans 15 amino acids. Trimming removed 1 base from V and 8 bases from J, with 16 bases in between. In germline, CDR1 is SGHNT, CDR2 YYREEE (reference sequence). The CDR3 DNA is TGTGCCAGCAGCTTGATGGGACTCGTTCTTGATGAGCAGTTCTTC. Protein sequence: CASSLMGLVLDEQFF.

The chain uses TRBV6-4 and TRBJ2-7; perhaps TRBD2 as D (6 bases). Germline V gives CDR1 MRHNA, CDR2 SNTAGT. V was shortened by 3 bases and J by 2 bases, with 11 bases between the two germline ends. The CDR3 extends over 14 amino acids. The DNA of the CDR3 is TGTGCCAGCAGTGAAGGGCCGGGGGCCTACGAGCAGTACTTC. As protein: CASSEGPGAYEQYF.

The chain carries TRBV15 and TRBJ1-4; D is ambiguous. The CDR3 is made up of 15 amino acids. CDR1 LNHNV and CDR2 YYDKDF come from the germline V gene (reference sequence). Trimming removed 1 base at V and 5 bases at J, with 11 bases between. The CDR3 DNA is TGTGCCACCAGCAGAGTAGCGGGAGGAAATGAAAAACTGTTTTTT. Translating it yields CATSRVAGGNEKLFF.

V usage is TRBV18 and J usage is TRBJ2-3; a weak D match, TRBD1 (6 bases). The CDR3 has 15 amino acids. V was pared by 3 bases and J by 2 bases, with 12 bases between. Germline V gene lookup returns CDR1 KGHSH and CDR2 LQKENI. CDR3 DNA: TGTGCCAGCTCACCCGAGACAGGAACCACAGATACGCAGTATTTT. Its protein product is CASSPETGTTDTQYF.

This rearrangement joins TRBV29-1 to TRBJ2-3; no firm D call. Trimming shortened V by 0 bases and J by 13 bases, and 8 bases separated the two germline ends. The CDR3 runs 10 residues. The V gene's germline CDR1 is SQVTM and CDR2 ANQGSEA. The CDR3 is CSVEDPREYF. In nucleotides, the CDR3 is TGCAGCGTTGAAGATCCCCGAGAGTATTTT.

The genes are TRBV6-1 and TRBJ1-1; the D gene is possibly TRBD1 (5 bases). V was trimmed by 0 bases and J by 2 bases, leaving 10 bases between them. There are 15 residues in the CDR3. Germline-derived CDR1 and CDR2 are MNHNS and SASEGT. The CDR3 sequence is CASSEAGGTNTEAFF. CDR3 DNA sequence: TGTGCCAGCAGTGAAGCGGGCGGGACTAACACTGAAGCTTTCTTT.

The J gene is TRBJ2-2, the V gene TRBV27; TRBD2 aligns across 7 bases. CDR3 length: 17 residues. Per germline, CDR1 MNHEY and CDR2 SMNVEV (reference sequence). The ends lost 2 bases at V and 6 bases at J; junction bases unmatched: 12. The CDR3 spells CASSLHRDLRGAGELFF. CDR3 DNA sequence: TGTGCCAGCAGTTTACATCGGGATCTCCGGGGGGCCGGGGAGCTGTTTTTT.

This chain uses TRBV11-1 with TRBJ2-7; weak D call: TRBD2 (5 bases). The CDR3 is 11 amino acids. Trimming took 6 bases from V and 5 from J, leaving 8 bases between them. CDR1 and CDR2 from the germline V gene are SGHAT and FQDESV (reference sequence). CDR3 amino acids: CASRKADEQYF. Here the CDR3 DNA reads TGTGCCAGCAGAAAAGCGGACGAGCAGTACTTC.

This CDR3 is CSATTGVRSEQYF. Here the CDR3 DNA reads TGCAGCGCTACCACAGGGGTCCGGAGCGAGCAGTACTTC. The gene calls are TRBV29-1 and TRBJ2-7; 7 nucleotides match TRBD1. CDR3 length: 13 amino acids. Trimming took 7 bases from V and 6 from J; bases not matched to a gene: 12. Germline assignment: CDR1 SQVTM and CDR2 ANQGSEA.

V is TRBV4-1 and J is TRBJ2-5; a weak D match, TRBD1 (6 bases). Gene TRBJ2-7 matches the end of the DNA better, so the J call may be wrong. The CDR3 length is 15 residues. CDR1 is MGHRA and CDR2 is YSYEKL in the germline V gene. The CDR3 loop reads CASSQDEGTPYEQYF. CDR3 nucleotide sequence: TGCGCCAGCAGCCAAGACGAAGGGACACCCTACGAGCAGTACTTC.